This is a list of T cell receptor beta chains from one sample in a study of blood T cell repertoires in COVID-19. Generated by immunoSEQ multiplex PCR, the TCRdb table keeps only in-frame clones and is missing some. The top ten hold 3% to 3.5% of the sample, which has roughly 200,000 clones, about nine tenths seen once. The source material was PBMCs or T cells enriched from blood (not recorded which). The receptors were gathered from a woman aged 45-65 years in a cohort exposed to, infected with or recovered from COVID-19 (not recorded which). Each CDR3 is given with its conserved first and last residue. A D gene is named only where the DNA matches it firmly. Rows may omit the clone size; those that give it use once, few, many or a size class.

>TRBJ2-5|few|TRBV5-4|TRBD2
TGTGCCAGCAGCTTCCCGGGGGGGCAAGAGACCCAGTACTTC
CASSFPGGQETQYF
>TRBJ1-2|.|TRBV7-2|.
TGTGCCAGCAGCTTAGTGGGTTCGGGAGGCTACACCTTC
CASSLVGSGGYTF
>TRBJ2-1|.|TRBV5-4|.
TGTGCCAGCAGCCACCCGGGGGAGAGCTCCTACAATGAGCAGTTCTTC
CASSHPGESSYNEQFF
>TRBJ2-1|.|TRBV7-2|.
TGTGCCAGCAGCGAACAGGGGGGGTACAATGAGCAGTTCTTC
CASSEQGGYNEQFF
>TRBJ1-6|once|TRBV7-9|.
TGTGCCAGCAGCCCCGGGGGGGGCTGGGGTTCACCCCTCCACTTT
CASSPGGGWGSPLHF
>TRBJ2-5|.|TRBV10-3|TRBD2
TGTGCCATCAGTGATAGGACTTCGGGGGGACAAGAGACCCAGTACTTC
CAISDRTSGGQETQYF
>TRBJ1-2|.|TRBV12-3/TRBV12-4|.
TGTGCCAGCAGAATACAGGGCCAATATGGCTACACCTTC
CASRIQGQYGYTF
>TRBJ1-5|.|TRBV19|.
TGTGCCAGTAGTCCACAAGTCAATCAGCCCCAGCATTTT
CASSPQVNQPQHF
>TRBJ2-5|.|TRBV7-8|.
TGTGCCAGCAGCTCCCGCAGGGAAGAGACCCAGTACTTC
CASSSRREETQYF
>TRBJ2-3|.|TRBV27|TRBD2
TGTGCCAGCAAACGACTTTCCCTGGTCCTAGCGGGGGCGGTCCACACAGATACGCAGTATTTT
CASKRLSLVLAGAVHTDTQYF
>TRBJ2-3|.|TRBV9|.
TGTGCCAGCAGCGTAGTCGAGGGGGGCACAGATACGCAGTATTTT
CASSVVEGGTDTQYF
>TRBJ2-1|.|TRBV12-3/TRBV12-4|.
TGTGCCAGCAGTCCACCAGCCTACAATGAGCAGTTCTTC
CASSPPAYNEQFF
>TRBJ2-7|.|TRBV27|TRBD2
TGTGCCAGCAGATACACGGGACTAGCGGTTGCCTACGAGCAGTACTTC
CASRYTGLAVAYEQYF
>TRBJ2-3|.|TRBV20-1|TRBD2
TGCAGTGCTAGTGGGACTAGCGGGGGGGCAGTGGTGACAGATACGCAGTATTTT
CSASGTSGGAVVTDTQYF
>TRBJ1-2|.|TRBV11-2|TRBD1
TGTGCCAGCAGCCAGGACAGGGGCTATGGCTACACCTTC
CASSQDRGYGYTF
>TRBJ1-6|.|TRBV11-3|.
TGTGCCAGCAGCTTAAGGCAGGGGACGTCACCCCTCCACTTT
CASSLRQGTSPLHF
>TRBJ2-3|.|TRBV4-2|TRBD2
TGTGCCAGCAGCCAACCGGCGGGGGGAACAGATACGCAGTATTTT
CASSQPAGGTDTQYF
>TRBJ1-6|.|TRBV7-2|.
TGTGCCAGCAGCCCCCGGGCGGGGTACTATAATTCACCCCTCCACTTT
CASSPRAGYYNSPLHF
>TRBJ1-5|.|TRBV2|TRBD1
TGTGCCAGCAGCCCCGGGACAGGGGGCTTCAATCAGCCCCAGCATTTT
CASSPGTGGFNQPQHF
>TRBJ2-1|once|TRBV2|TRBD1
TGTGCCAGCGACAGGGGCTACAATGAGCAGTTCTTC
CASDRGYNEQFF
>TRBJ1-4|.|TRBV7-9|TRBD1
TGTGCCGGTGGGGGGACAGGGGGCAAAGAAAAACTGTTTTTT
CAGGGTGGKEKLFF
>TRBJ1-2|.|TRBV7-9|TRBD1
TGTGCCAGCAGCCCGGGACAGGGGGCGCCGTGGTATGGCTACACCTTC
CASSPGQGAPWYGYTF
>TRBJ1-2|.|TRBV7-2|TRBD1
TGTGCCAGCAGCTCAACCGGGACAGGGAGTAACTATGGCTACACCTTC
CASSSTGTGSNYGYTF
>TRBJ1-4|.|TRBV19|TRBD1
TGTGCCAGTAGTATGGGACAGGGAGGTGAAAAACTGTTTTTT
CASSMGQGGEKLFF
>TRBJ1-1|.|TRBV30|TRBD1
TGTGCCTGGAGCTGGAAAAGGGGGCTCACTGAAGCTTTCTTT
CAWSWKRGLTEAFF
>TRBJ1-1|.|TRBV7-9|TRBD1
TGTGCCAGCAGTATTAATAAGGGGGCGCTTCCGTTCATGAACACTGAAGCTTTCTTT
CASSINKGALPFMNTEAFF
>TRBJ2-5|.|TRBV5-1|.
TGCGCCAGCAGCTCGACAGGCCCCCAAGAGACCCAGTACTTC
CASSSTGPQETQYF
>TRBJ2-1|.|TRBV4-1|TRBD2
TGCGCCAGCAGCCAACGGCGCGGGCGGGGGGGCCTCACGGTCAATGAGCAGTTCTTC
CASSQRRGRGGLTVNEQFF